The 15 T cell receptor beta chains presented below share a single source sample, sequenced in a study of blood T cell repertoires in COVID-19. Using immunoSEQ multiplex PCR, the repertoire was profiled, and TCRdb retains in-frame clones only, with some absent. This table has around 15,000 clones, around four fifths appearing once. Material for sequencing was peripheral blood. Receptor source: a man aged 40-50 years with active or convalescent COVID-19.

This chain uses TRBV4-3 with TRBJ1-2; no clear D gene. CDR1 is LGHNA, CDR2 YSLEER, per germline. Trimming took 4 bases from V and 4 from J, leaving 22 bases between them. The CDR3 has 17 amino acids. The CDR3 DNA is TGCGCCAGCAGCCTCGAAAACCCAACACCCGTCACCTATGGCTACACCTTC. Translating gives CASSLENPTPVTYGYTF.

This clone was found a few times. This chain uses TRBV5-1 with TRBJ1-5, with 8 bases lining up with TRBD1. The germline CDR1 and CDR2 sequences are SGHRS and YFSETQ. V was clipped by 4 bases and J by 0 bases; unmatched bases: 3. The CDR3 totals 15 residues. The CDR3 nucleotides read TGCGCCAGCAGCACGGGACAGGATAGCAATCAGCCCCAGCATTTT. Its translation is CASSTGQDSNQPQHF.

This clone was seen a single time. This chain links TRBV20-1 with TRBJ1-6, with a weak D call TRBD1 (5 bases). The CDR3 has 11 residues. Germline assignment: CDR1 DFQATT and CDR2 SNEGSKA (reference sequence). With 7 bases removed from V and 8 bases from J, the gap between germline ends came to 9 bases. As DNA, the CDR3 is TGCAGTGTCCGGGGGGATTCACCCCTCCACTTT. Encoded protein: CSVRGDSPLHF.

V and J are TRBV5-6 and TRBJ2-3; a possible D gene is TRBD2 (5 bases). This CDR3 has 14 amino acids. Germline CDR1 reads SGHDT; CDR2 reads YYEEEE. Trimming shortened V by 4 bases and J by 6 bases, and 15 bases separated the two germline ends. The CDR3 DNA reads as TGTGCCAGCAGCCCATGGGGAGAGTCGGATACGCAGTATTTT. Its translation: CASSPWGESDTQYF.

The count of this clone is one. This sequence joins TRBV28 and TRBJ2-7; D gene unclear. V lost 7 bases and J lost 7, with 14 bases in between. This CDR3 is built from 12 residues. The V gene's germline CDR1 is MDHEN and CDR2 SYDVKM. The CDR3 DNA is TGTGCCAGCACCCCTTCCCCTAGGGAGCAGTACTTC. Its protein is CASTPSPREQYF.

The gene calls are TRBV28 and TRBJ1-4; 7 bases match TRBD1. After removal of 1 base from V and 0 bases from J, the junction contained 2 bases not matched to a gene. The CDR3 sequence is 16 residues long. The germline V gene encodes CDR1 MDHEN and CDR2 SYDVKM. This chain's CDR3 is CASSLFQGATNEKLFF. CDR3 in DNA: TGTGCCAGCAGTTTATTCCAGGGGGCAACTAATGAAAAACTGTTTTTT.

This chain uses TRBV6-2 or TRBV6-3 with TRBJ1-2; 7 bases match TRBD1. Germline V gene sequence: CDR1 MNHEY, CDR2 SVGEGT. This CDR3 has 16 amino acids. With V trimmed by 3 bases and J by 0 bases, 7 bases remained unmatched. CDR3 in amino acids: CASSYLAGTANYGYTF. The CDR3 nucleotides read TGTGCCAGCAGTTATTTAGCGGGGACAGCTAACTATGGCTACACCTTC.

The chain has TRBV18 and TRBJ2-3; tentative D call: TRBD1 (5 bases). Deletions cut 0 bases from V and 2 bases from J, with 12 bases between. Germline V gene sequence: CDR1 KGHSH, CDR2 LQKENI. This CDR3 comprises 16 residues. CDR3 loop: CASSPPAGSNTDTQYF. CDR3 DNA sequence: TGTGCCAGCTCACCACCGGCAGGGTCAAACACAGATACGCAGTATTTT. The full variable domain, with the rest looked up from reference TRBV18 and TRBJ2-3, is NAGVMQNPRHLVRRRGQEARLRCSPMKGHSHVYWYRQLPEEGLKFMVYLQKENIIDESGMPKERFSAEFPKEGPSILRIQQVVRGDSAAYFCASSPPAGSNTDTQYFGPGTRLTVL.

J is TRBJ2-1 and V is TRBV25-1; weak D call: TRBD2 (5 bases). CDR3 length equals 12 residues. Trimming took 4 bases from V and 12 from J, leaving 13 bases between them. Looked up from germline, CDR1 is MGHDK and CDR2 is SYGVNS. CDR3: CASSADSRRQFF. Written as DNA, the CDR3 is TGTGCCAGCAGTGCGGACTCCAGGAGGCAGTTCTTC. The whole variable domain, remainder taken from reference TRBV25-1 and TRBJ2-1, is EADIYQTPRYLVIGTGKKITLECSQTMGHDKMYWYQQDPGMELHLIHYSYGVNSTEKGDLSSESTVSRIRTEHFPLTLESARPSHTSQYLCASSADSRRQFFGPGTRLTVL.

This rearrangement joins TRBV28 to TRBJ1-2; the match to TRBD1 covers 7 bases. The J segment lost 4 bases and the V segment lost 6 bases, leaving 8 bases of the junction unmatched. CDR1 and CDR2 from the germline V gene are MDHEN and SYDVKM. The CDR3 has 14 residues. CDR3 nucleotides: TGTGCCAGCAGCCAACAGGGGAACAGCTATGGCTACACCTTC. Residues: CASSQQGNSYGYTF.

This clone was seen only a few times. The chain uses TRBV27 and TRBJ2-7, with D unclear. Germline V gene sequence: CDR1 MNHEY, CDR2 SMNVEV (reference sequence). The CDR3 runs 15 residues. V lost 3 bases, J lost 0 bases, and 12 bases lay in between. The CDR3: CASSFRFISSYEQYF. The CDR3 DNA sequence: TGTGCCAGCAGTTTCCGATTCATCAGCTCCTACGAGCAGTACTTC.

V is TRBV5-8 and J is TRBJ1-1, with D possibly being TRBD1 (5 bases). Deletions cut 0 bases from V and 1 base from J, with 7 bases between. The length of the CDR3 is 14 residues. The germline gives CDR1 SGHTS, CDR2 YDEGEE. DNA of the CDR3: TGTGCCAGCAGCTTGGTTGACAGGAACACTGAAGCTTTCTTT. Protein product: CASSLVDRNTEAFF.

The rearrangement links TRBV6-5 to TRBJ2-7, with 7 bases matching TRBD2. The CDR3 is 12 residues long. CDR1 and CDR2 from the germline V gene are MNHEY and SVGAGI. The V segment lost 6 bases and the J segment 4 bases; nucleotides outside the gene matches: 3. The CDR3 DNA is TGTGCCAGCAGACGGGGGGAGTACGAGCAGTACTTC. Translated, it gives CASRRGEYEQYF.

The chain joins TRBV7-6 to TRBJ2-4; 9 nucleotides line up with TRBD2. Germline V lookup: CDR1 SGHVS, CDR2 FNYEAQ. Trimming cost V 5 bases and J 2 bases; bases outside gene matches: 13. The CDR3 totals 18 residues. DNA for the CDR3: TGTGCCAGCAGCACGCCGAGGGGGAGCGGGGGGCCCAAAAACATTCAGTACTTC. It translates to CASSTPRGSGGPKNIQYF. The variable domain in full, with the rest retrieved from reference TRBV7-6 and TRBJ2-4, is GAGVSQSPRYKVTKRGQDVALRCDPISGHVSLYWYRQALGQGPEFLTYFNYEAQQDKSGLPNDRFSAERPEGSISTLTIQRTEQRDSAMYRCASSTPRGSGGPKNIQYFGAGTRLSVL.

V is TRBV7-9 and J is TRBJ2-1; 10 bases agree with TRBD1. The CDR3 has 14 amino acids. V was pared by 5 bases and J by 9 bases, with 7 bases of the junction left unmatched. Germline lookup yields CDR1 SEHNR and CDR2 FQNEAQ (reference sequence). The CDR3 is CASSAGTGVTEQFF. Written as DNA, the CDR3 is TGTGCCAGCAGCGCCGGGACAGGGGTCACTGAGCAGTTCTTC.